This T cell receptor beta chain was obtained from a study of radiation and T cells in renal cell carcinoma (dated by TCRdb to between 2020 and 2021). Turning to the overall study: The samples were obtained from a clinical trial, where primary renal cell carcinomas were treated with 15 Gy stereotactic body radiation therapy and then removed by nephrectomy 4 weeks afterward. Across all 53 samples, 4 million or so unique CDR3 nucleotide sequences encoding about 2.4 million unique CDR3 amino acid sequences were identified. TCR beta sequencing covered approximately 50 samples in total, comprising approximately 26 tumors and approximately 27 peripheral blood samples. General conclusions and limits of the study: Tracking of blood repertoire dynamics stopped at roughly four weeks after treatment, with no follow-up past that point. In blood, the top tumor clonotypes increased between baseline and 2 weeks post-radiation and then shrank by 4 weeks, which suggests that tumor-resident clones expanded only transiently. Because no pretreatment tumor biopsies were available, whether clonotypes were present in the tumor at baseline could not be determined. Because the trial had a single-armed design, the trial could not examine how radiation dose or scheduling affected the TCR repertoire.

Notes on this clone: It has no known antigen specificity. Base qualities were left out, and no much larger clone turns up one base away.

TCR beta libraries were generated from genomic DNA with the immunoSEQ kit, following the manufacturer's recommendations. To prepare libraries, a first multiplex PCR with proprietary primers was run, followed by a second PCR that added unique barcodes, and a bead cleanup was done after each round. Each sample batch included a kit-provided positive control reaction and a negative control reaction. The final libraries were assessed on an Agilent 4200 TapeStation D1000 ScreenTape, pooled by volume, and quantified by qPCR. Sequencing ran on an Illumina NextSeq500 with a MidOutput 150-cycle cartridge, using 156 Read1 and 15 Index1 cycles with kit custom primers. The pooled library was loaded at 1.0 pM, and approximately 20% PhiX control was spiked in. For the original study's pipeline: Vendor-processed data were analyzed in R, with a clonotype defined as all T cells sharing the same CDR3 nucleotide sequence. For clone abundance analyses, frequencies were normalized to the 10,000 most abundant clones per sample. Public T cell clones, which averaged fewer than five per sample, were removed prior to analysis. Tumor-enriched and baseline blood-enriched clonotypes were defined by at least a 32-fold difference in abundance between compartments. Clonotypes expanded or contracted between blood time points were identified with a beta-binomial differential abundance model. The Baroni-Urbani and Buser coefficient was used to measure tumor-blood repertoire similarity, and groups were compared with two-tailed Wilcoxon tests in R. TCRdb stores this immuneACCESS table with in-frame sequences only. Part of the clones is absent; in the studies checked, under half of the shortfall reflects unresolved V genes, and no reason is known for the rest. V, J and clone size were drawn from that table, and D and trimming were deduced from the DNA. The sample includes 25,000 to 30,000 clones, with roughly 80% observed a single time. The leading ten clones occupy roughly 30% of the sample.

The time point label on this specimen signifies: blood 2 weeks post-SBRT. The treatment or condition label here, explained by the study, means: 15 Gy SBRT to primary tumor, nephrectomy 4 weeks later. To track tumor-enriched clonotypes, serial peripheral blood was sampled from radiation-treated patients at baseline and at 2 weeks and 4 weeks after SBRT. Renal cell carcinoma with clear cell pathology was present in all patients. Genomic DNA for TCR sequencing was prepared using the QIAamp DNA Blood Mini Kit (Qiagen). The analyses included only samples that passed all quality control checks. The TCR was taken from a man in his fifties or sixties with renal cell carcinoma. The sample in question was blood, obtained from a patient whose treatment included radiotherapy and nephrectomy.

Here the CDR3 is given as CASTRGLAKETQYF. The bases are TGCGCCAGCACCAGAGGACTAGCGAAGGAGACCCAGTACTTC. The chain is made from TRBV5-1 and TRBJ2-5, with 9 bases matching TRBD2. Unmatched junction bases come to 8, with V trimmed by 6 bases and J by 5 bases. From a lookup of the germline V gene, CDR1 and CDR2 are SGHRS and YFSETQ. The CDR3 starts with the cysteine, ends with the phenylalanine, and has 14 residues. The kept DNA is CDR3 alone, 42 bases in frame from the first base.